This TCR beta chain came from a study of beta chain features in type 1 diabetes (dated by TCRdb to the late 2010s). For the wider study: Patients and healthy donors did not differ in mean age, gender distribution, total cell number or subset yield. Across all samples, around 99 million sorted cells were examined, and cell number per subset correlated strongly with RNA yield. The study compared the TCRB repertoires of sorted circulating CD4+ T cell subsets in recently diagnosed type 1 diabetes patients with those in matched healthy donors. Whereas all 30 or so donors provided naive and central memory subsets, regulatory and stem cell-like memory subsets were isolated from just 8 patients and roughly 8 healthy donors.

General conclusions and limits of the study: Naive, central memory and regulatory TCRB repertoires appeared more similar among patients than among healthy donors. Type 1 diabetes patients showed a moderate but significant shortening of TCRB CDR3 length in all four CD4+ subsets. PCR may preferentially amplify shorter templates, but because patient and control samples were amplified and corrected together, any resulting skew would affect both groups equally. Because cDNA rather than genomic DNA was sequenced, highly expressing activated cells could have been over-represented, although no difference in activation and CD3 levels was found between groups. Only small numbers of individuals were included in the HLA sub-analyses, which left unresolved whether HLA type had any influence on TCRB rearrangement. At VDJ recombination sites, patients with type 1 diabetes made fewer insertions and deleted more nucleotides, a pattern implying thymic rearrangement abnormalities.

About this clone itself: The specificity of this receptor is unknown. Per-base qualities were not stored, and no clone one base away is much larger.

Each donor gave one peripheral blood draw, around 0.12 L on average, collected into heparinised tubes. A BD FACSAria II and a panel including CD45RO, CCR7, CD25, CD127, CD95 and CD27 were used to sort naive, central memory, regulatory and stem cell-like memory CD4+ T cells. All sorted populations exceeded 98% purity. PBMCs were isolated right away by Lymphoprep density gradient centrifugation and were stained directly, without culture. Samples were stained and sorted in pairs, with one healthy donor and one patient per experiment, so that batch effects were minimized. All of the isolated RNA was reverse transcribed with the High Capacity cDNA Reverse Transcription Kit, so expressed TCRB transcripts were sequenced. Deep immunoSEQ sequencing was performed on naive, central memory and regulatory T cell samples, with an average of roughly 3.3 million total reads per sample. Sorted cells were lysed in RLT buffer and RNA was extracted with DNase-treated RNeasy Micro or Mini kits, depending on cell number. To prevent cross-contamination, each cell subset was processed individually, whereas patient and healthy donor samples were processed jointly. Using the immunoSEQ multiplex PCR, TCRB sequences were amplified from cDNA into 87-bp fragments spanning the CDR3 region. Amplicons were sequenced on the Illumina HiSeq platform. Turning to the authors' computational methods: Synthetic template baselines were used to correct PCR bias computationally, reads within Hamming distance 2 were collapsed, and singletons that could not be merged were discarded. Reads were aligned against IMGT so that V, D and J genes, CDR3 length and insertions or deletions at six rearrangement sites could be assigned. Within each subset, clonotype counts were normalized to sorted cell number, and only after that were true diversity and Gini coefficients computed with the tcR R package. The overlap coefficient, calculated on TCRB nucleotide sequences, was used to measure repertoire sharing. As a proxy for the pre-selection repertoire, out-of-frame TCRB sequences from naive cells were analyzed. TCRdb took over this immuneACCESS table, retaining in-frame rearrangements with V and J assigned. Such tables are incomplete; in checked studies, under half of the missing clones stem from an unresolved V gene, and the remainder is unexplained. The V and J calls and the clone size are those of that table, but D and trimming were determined from the DNA. Present in this sample are hundreds of thousands of clones, roughly an eighth of which were seen just once. The top ten constitute less than 0.025% of the sample.

The CDR3 starts with the cysteine, ends with the phenylalanine, and has 16 residues. Solely the CDR3 DNA is kept, with 48 bases framed from the first base. Trimming removed 2 bases from V and 2 bases from J, leaving 15 bases between the germline ends. Sequences MNHEY (CDR1) and SMNVEV (CDR2) are obtained from the germline V gene (reference sequence). The chain is encoded by TRBV27 joined to TRBJ2-5, with the D call tentatively TRBD1 or TRBD2, each fitting 6 bases. Sequenced input: naive CD4+ T cells from blood. The cell subset or site label on this specimen signifies: true naive CD4+ T cells. This TCR derives from a man younger than 35 with type 1 diabetes. For the CDR3, the sequence is CASSLGGPRNQETQYF. The DNA sequence is TGTGCCAGCAGTTTAGGGGGGCCTAGAAATCAAGAGACCCAGTACTTC.